The next 22 T cell receptor beta chains were all read from a single sample in a study of T-cell memory formation after mild COVID-19. TCRdb itself ran the 5' RACE reads through MiXCR, one entry per CDR3 protein. This sample carries more than 150,000 distinct CDR3 sequences, roughly 20% of them seen once, and the ten largest clones take roughly 4.3%. The source material was PBMCs or a T cell subset sorted from them (not recorded which). Receptors were obtained from a man between 18 and 29 years old who had mild COVID-19 (a few samples of this study predate the infection). Cell type and time point are not known.

In this sample, this clonotype turned up a few times. The genes are TRBV5-4 and TRBJ2-1; no definite D call. Germline V gives CDR1 SGHNT, CDR2 YYREEE (reference sequence). This CDR3 region has 13 residues. V was clipped by 4 bases and J by 6 bases, with 11 bases between them. CDR3 sequence (DNA): TGTGCCAGCAGCCCGACCAGTTCCAATGAGCAGTTCTTC. Its translation is CASSPTSSNEQFF.

The chain recombines TRBV29-1 with TRBJ2-5; D is perhaps TRBD2 (5 bases). Deletions cut 4 bases from V and 5 bases from J, with 14 bases between. The CDR3 spans 13 residues. From germline, CDR1 is SQVTM and CDR2 ANQGSEA. In DNA form, the CDR3 reads TGCAGCGTTGGGACTCGACTACTGGAGACCCAGTACTTC. This translates into CSVGTRLLETQYF.

J is TRBJ1-1 and V is TRBV14; D is perhaps TRBD1 (5 bases). Germline V gene sequence: CDR1 SGHDN, CDR2 FVKESK. The CDR3 sequence is 13 residues long. Trimming removed 3 bases at V and 11 bases at J, with 16 bases between. The CDR3 nucleotides are TGTGCCAGCAGCCACTACGTCCGGGACGTGGCTTTCTTT. This gives the protein CASSHYVRDVAFF.

The V and J genes are TRBV9 and TRBJ2-1; D is unresolved. V was cut by 0 bases and J by 7 bases, with 5 bases left in between. The CDR3 loop spans 12 amino acids. Germline values: CDR1 SGDLS, CDR2 YYNGEE. CDR3 loop: CASSVGENEQFF. CDR3 in DNA: TGTGCCAGCAGCGTAGGAGAAAATGAGCAGTTCTTC. The entire variable domain, with the rest obtained from reference TRBV9 and TRBJ2-1, is as follows: DSGVTQTPKHLITATGQRVTLRCSPRSGDLSVYWYQQSLDQGLQFLIQYYNGEERAKGNILERFSAQQFPDLHSELNLSSLELGDSALYFCASSVGENEQFFGPGTRLTVL.

This clonotype has more than one count but fewer than ten. V usage is TRBV28 and J usage is TRBJ1-2, with 9 bases fitting TRBD1. The V segment lost 6 bases and the J segment 6 bases; nucleotides outside the gene matches: 11. The CDR3 sequence is 15 residues long. Germline assignment: CDR1 MDHEN and CDR2 SYDVKM. The DNA for the CDR3 is TGTGCCAGCAGGATCCCCGGGACAGGGTATAATGGCTACACCTTC. As protein: CASRIPGTGYNGYTF.

This sequence joins TRBV4-1 and TRBJ2-1, with D unclear. The CDR3 sequence is 14 residues long. Germline-derived CDR1 and CDR2 are MGHRA and YSYEKL. V lost 4 bases and J 3 bases, leaving 10 bases between the germline ends. In DNA form, the CDR3 reads TGCGCCAGCAGCCGTCCCGGTAGCTACAATGAGCAGTTCTTC. It is translated as CASSRPGSYNEQFF.

CDR3 sequence (DNA): TGTGCCAGCCGACCCAGGGGGCCTTGGTATGGCTACACCTTC. This sequence encodes CASRPRGPWYGYTF. V and J are TRBV12-3 or TRBV12-4 and TRBJ1-2; 8 nucleotides match TRBD1. The J segment lost 5 bases and the V segment lost 8 bases, leaving 10 bases of the junction unmatched. CDR3 length: 14 residues.

This clonotype was recorded at least ten times. The chain carries TRBV5-5 and TRBJ2-5; D is uncertain. The germline V and J ends were trimmed by 4 bases and 0 bases, with 1 base remaining between them. Germline V gene lookup returns CDR1 SGHKS and CDR2 YYEKEE (reference sequence). The CDR3 is 11 amino acids. The CDR3 region is CASSHQETQYF. The CDR3, as DNA: TGTGCCAGCAGCCACCAAGAGACCCAGTACTTC.

This clonotype was seen a handful of times. The CDR3 DNA follows: TGTGCCAGCTCACTGCGTCGGACAGGGGAATCCGGGGAGCTGTTTTTT. Translating it yields CASSLRRTGESGELFF. This chain connects TRBV18 to TRBJ2-2; the match to TRBD1 covers 9 bases. The CDR3 extends over 16 amino acids. Germline V lookup: CDR1 KGHSH, CDR2 LQKENI. Unmatched junction bases numbered 9, after V lost 4 bases and J lost 6 bases.

This sequence joins TRBV7-9 and TRBJ1-5; D gene ambiguous. The V end lost 4 bases, the J end lost 7 bases, and 11 bases lay between the germline ends. The length of the CDR3 is 13 residues. Germline CDR1 is SEHNR and CDR2 is FQNEAQ (reference sequence). The CDR3 protein is CASSSGRGQPQHF. In DNA, the CDR3 is TGTGCCAGCAGCTCTGGTCGAGGACAGCCCCAGCATTTT. Full variable domain (missing parts from reference TRBV7-9 and TRBJ1-5): DTGVSQNPRHKITKRGQNVTFRCDPISEHNRLYWYRQTLGQGPEFLTYFQNEAQLEKSRLLSDRFSAERPKGSFSTLEIQRTEQGDSAMYLCASSSGRGQPQHFGDGTRLSIL.

This clonotype came up a few times. The chain carries TRBV5-1 and TRBJ2-7; 12 positions agree with TRBD2. Germline CDR1 is SGHRS and CDR2 is YFSETQ. The V segment lost 4 bases and the J segment 5 bases; nucleotides outside the gene matches: 10. The CDR3 runs to 16 residues. The CDR3 loop is CASSLPRLAGVNEQYF. CDR3 in DNA: TGCGCCAGCAGCCTTCCACGACTAGCGGGGGTGAACGAGCAGTACTTC.

This rearrangement joins TRBV7-9 to TRBJ2-3; 11 bases align to TRBD2. There are 16 residues in the CDR3. CDR1 and CDR2 (germline): SEHNR, FQNEAQ (reference sequence). The junction had 7 bases not matched to a gene; V was cut back by 5 bases and J by 3 bases. The CDR3 loop is CASSPRTSGLTDTQYF. The CDR3 DNA sequence: TGTGCCAGCAGCCCTAGGACTAGCGGGTTGACAGATACGCAGTATTTT.

J is TRBJ1-4 and V is TRBV6-5; no clear D. The V end was cut by 8 bases, the J end by 6 bases, with 7 bases between. Germline loops: CDR1 MNHEY, CDR2 SVGAGI. The CDR3 runs 11 residues. CDR3 sequence (DNA): TGTGCCAGCGGGCTACATGAAAAACTGTTTTTT. It yields the protein CASGLHEKLFF.

In this sample, this clonotype turned up many times. The chain recombines TRBV6-2 or TRBV6-3 with TRBJ1-1, with TRBD1 matching over 9 bases. The V segment lost 10 bases and the J segment 4 bases; nucleotides outside the gene matches: 4. The CDR3 loop spans 12 amino acids. CDR1 and CDR2 (germline): MNHEY, SVGEGT. The DNA of the CDR3 is TGTGCCACCCTGGACAGGGGCACTGAAGCTTTCTTT. Its translation is CATLDRGTEAFF.

This clonotype was seen at least ten times. This sequence joins TRBV4-2 and TRBJ2-2, with 9 bases aligning to TRBD1. Germline CDR1 LGHNA, CDR2 YNFKEQ. The CDR3 length is 18 residues. The V segment lost 0 bases and the J segment 4 bases; nucleotides outside the gene matches: 9. The CDR3 DNA is TGTGCCAGCAGCCAAGATCCCCCGGGACAGGGTCGCACCGGGGAGCTGTTTTTT. Translating it yields CASSQDPPGQGRTGELFF.

J is TRBJ2-5 and V is TRBV20-1; D gene ambiguous. The germline CDR1 and CDR2 sequences are DFQATT and SNEGSKA (reference sequence). The CDR3 length is 13 residues. V shed 0 bases and J shed 0 bases, with 5 bases lying between them. The CDR3 region is CSAREGNQETQYF. The CDR3 coding sequence is TGCAGTGCTAGAGAGGGGAACCAAGAGACCCAGTACTTC.

This clonotype appeared many times. The V and J genes are TRBV7-2 and TRBJ2-7; TRBD2 aligns across 7 bases. This CDR3 has 13 amino acids. The V gene end was trimmed by 2 bases and the J gene end by 4 bases; junction bases not matched to a gene: 2. CDR1 is SGHTA and CDR2 is FQGNSA in the germline V gene. This chain's CDR3 is CASSLQRGYEQYF. CDR3 in DNA: TGTGCCAGCAGCTTACAGCGGGGTTACGAGCAGTACTTC. Full variable domain (outside the CDR3, taken from reference TRBV7-2 and TRBJ2-7): GAGVSQSPSNKVTEKGKDVELRCDPISGHTALYWYRQSLGQGLEFLIYFQGNSAPDKSGLPSDRFSAERTGGSVSTLTIQRTQQEDSAVYLCASSLQRGYEQYFGPGTRLTVT.

This clonotype occurred a few times. This chain connects TRBV7-6 to TRBJ2-4, with no clear D. CDR3 length: 19 amino acids. The germline CDR1 and CDR2 sequences are SGHVS and FNYEAQ. Trimming cost V 5 bases and J 1 base, with 24 bases left between them. CDR3 amino acids: CASSPDVPSKLVAKNIQYF. The CDR3 bases are TGTGCCAGCAGCCCCGACGTTCCGTCGAAACTGGTGGCCAAAAACATTCAGTACTTC.

The rearrangement joins TRBV5-1 to TRBJ2-2; TRBD1 matches 8 bases. The CDR3 runs 15 residues. After removal of 7 bases from V and 4 bases from J, the junction contained 9 bases not matched to a gene. Looked up from germline, CDR1 is SGHRS and CDR2 is YFSETQ. The CDR3 DNA reads TGCGCCAGCGAAAAGCAGGGGGCGCTCACCGGGGAGCTGTTTTTT. Its translation: CASEKQGALTGELFF.

This clonotype was seen only a few times. No conserved phenylalanine or tryptophan ends this CDR3, so it is likely a read error. It is unclear where the CDR3 begins or ends on the DNA, so no DNA is shown, and the CDR3 is as TCRdb lists it. The chain combines TRBV15 with TRBJ2-7. Germline CDR1 and CDR2: LNHNV and YYDKDF (reference sequence). Inclusive of both ends, the CDR3 amounts to 12 amino acids. CDR3 amino acids: CATSRGDPSNQG.

A few counts support this clonotype. The rearrangement uses TRBV7-6 and TRBJ1-1; D possibly corresponds to TRBD1 (6 bases). Looked up from germline, CDR1 is SGHVS and CDR2 is FNYEAQ. The ends were cut back, 2 bases at V and 0 bases at J, with 10 bases in the middle. The CDR3 has 15 amino acids. The DNA for the CDR3 is TGTGCCAGCAGCTTACTCAGGGGATTGAACACTGAAGCTTTCTTT. This sequence encodes CASSLLRGLNTEAFF.

This clonotype came up a few times. This chain links TRBV6-2 or TRBV6-3 with TRBJ2-2, with 8 positions matching TRBD2. This CDR3 is built from 14 residues. Germline trimming cut 6 bases from V and 7 bases from J; bases unmatched to any gene: 7. CDR1 and CDR2 (germline): MNHEY, SVGEGT. The CDR3 reads CASSRLALSGELFF. The CDR3 coding sequence is TGTGCCAGCAGCCGACTAGCGTTGAGCGGGGAGCTGTTTTTT.